This T cell receptor (beta chain) was found in a study of blood T cell repertoires in COVID-19. The wider study: Specimens from acute and convalescent COVID-19 originated in the United States, Italy and Spain. Sources were T cells, B-cell-depleted T cells, or PBMCs; the material itself was cDNA or gDNA.

From germline, CDR1 is SGHTA and CDR2 FQGTGA. V shed 5 bases and J shed 3 bases, with 10 bases lying between them. CDR3 length: 13 residues. Source study methods: Amplification with reference gene primers provided the estimates of nucleated cell counts. Profiled with immunoSEQ multiplex PCR; TCRdb holds only in-frame clones, not every one. That table furnishes V, J and clone size, whereas the DNA furnished D and trimming. The sample lists 45,000 to 55,000 clones, roughly 89% occurring once. The receptor was derived from a man of 80 years or more with acute or convalescent COVID-19. The V call is TRBV7-3, the J call TRBJ1-1, with TRBD1 as a possible D gene (6 bases). The sample consisted of peripheral blood. Here the CDR3 DNA reads TGTGCCAGCAGCCATGACAGGTACACTGAAGCTTTCTTT. It codes for CASSHDRYTEAFF.